This TCR beta chain came from a study of CD8 T cells in ankylosing spondylitis. CDR1 MDHEN and CDR2 SYDVKM come from the germline V gene. The CDR3 runs to 14 residues. Trimming removed 5 bases from V and 14 bases from J; junction bases left unmatched: 14. TCRdb re-called the 5' RACE reads through MiXCR, storing one row per CDR3 protein. The sample records 250,000 to 300,000 distinct CDR3 sequences, over 15% being singletons. This receptor was taken from a male donor with ankylosing spondylitis or in good health (not recorded which). The sequenced material came from blood, either unsorted or a sorted T cell fraction (not recorded which). The chain combines TRBV28 with TRBJ2-1, with 8 bases matching TRBD2. In nucleotides, the CDR3 is TGTGCCAGCAGTACCAATTATGCGGGAGGCCGGAAGTTCTTC. Protein sequence: CASSTNYAGGRKFF.